This passage covers 20 T cell receptor beta chains from one sample sequenced in a study of radiotherapy plus CTLA-4 blockade in lung cancer. Libraries were prepared by immunoSEQ multiplex PCR; TCRdb keeps only in-frame clonotypes and omits some of them. The sample has around 40,000 clones; about 77% are singletons. The sample was peripheral blood, taken from a patient treated with radiotherapy plus ipilimumab. The receptor set was obtained from a human donor with non-small cell lung cancer who had stable disease on radiotherapy plus ipilimumab.

This clone was observed a single time. The V call is TRBV29-1, the J call TRBJ2-5; a weak D match, TRBD2 (5 bases). V gave up 8 bases and J gave up 4 bases, with 14 bases separating them. The CDR3 runs 12 residues. The V gene's germline CDR1 is SQVTM and CDR2 ANQGSEA. CDR3 amino acids: CSFGSGIETQYF. CDR3 DNA sequence: TGCAGCTTCGGCAGCGGAATAGAGACCCAGTACTTC.

This chain links TRBV2 with TRBJ1-6; D perhaps matches TRBD1 (5 bases). The ends were cut back, 7 bases at V and 4 bases at J, with 8 bases in the middle. Germline V gene data show CDR1 as SNHLY and CDR2 as FYNNEI. The CDR3 loop spans 13 amino acids. The chain's CDR3 is CASTAGYNSPLHF. For the CDR3, the DNA is TGTGCCAGCACCGCAGGGTATAATTCACCCCTCCACTTT.

This clone was seen only a few times. The rearrangement joins TRBV7-9 to TRBJ2-7, with D unclear. Germline CDR1 is SEHNR and CDR2 is FQNEAQ (reference sequence). Trimming shortened V by 5 bases and J by 1 base, and 6 bases separated the two germline ends. This CDR3 spans 12 amino acids. The CDR3 bases are TGTGCCAGCAGCCTAGTATCCTACGAGCAGTACTTC. It encodes CASSLVSYEQYF.

The rearrangement uses TRBV18 and TRBJ1-3; no definite D call. CDR3 length: 16 amino acids. V lost 1 base to trimming and J lost 0 bases, with 10 bases between them. CDR1 and CDR2 from the germline V gene are KGHSH and LQKENI. This chain's CDR3 is CASSPQGSGSGNTIYF. The DNA of the CDR3 is TGTGCCAGCTCACCACAGGGAAGCGGCTCTGGAAACACCATATATTTT.

The V call is TRBV6-5, the J call TRBJ2-7, with 8 positions matching TRBD1. The V gene end was trimmed by 4 bases and the J gene end by 3 bases; junction bases not matched to a gene: 5. The CDR3 contains 14 residues. Germline V gene data show CDR1 as MNHEY and CDR2 as SVGAGI. In nucleotides, the CDR3 is TGTGCCAGCAGTTTCCGGGACAGGAACTACGAGCAGTACTTC. Its translation is CASSFRDRNYEQYF.

This chain links TRBV9 with TRBJ1-1; D remains unclear. With 0 bases removed from V and 0 bases from J, the gap between germline ends came to 6 bases. The germline V gene encodes CDR1 SGDLS and CDR2 YYNGEE. There are 14 residues in the CDR3. For the CDR3, the DNA is TGTGCCAGCAGCGTAGCAGGCTTGAACACTGAAGCTTTCTTT. Translated: CASSVAGLNTEAFF.

V and J are TRBV10-3 and TRBJ2-5, with D perhaps matching TRBD1 (5 bases). There are 12 residues in the CDR3. The germline V and J ends were trimmed by 11 bases and 4 bases, with 14 bases remaining between them. Germline CDR1 ENHRY, CDR2 SYGVKD. The CDR3 sequence: CAAGSGSETQYF. For the CDR3, the DNA is TGTGCCGCAGGGTCAGGGTCAGAGACCCAGTACTTC.

The chain joins TRBV2 to TRBJ2-3; 12 bases are a match to TRBD2. Germline-derived CDR1 and CDR2 are SNHLY and FYNNEI. Unmatched junction bases numbered 3, after V lost 4 bases and J lost 1 base. This CDR3 spans 16 amino acids. DNA of the CDR3: TGTGCCAGCAGTGCGACTAGCGGGAGCCGCACAGATACGCAGTATTTT. Translating gives CASSATSGSRTDTQYF.

The rearrangement joins TRBV6-1 to TRBJ1-1; D is uncertain. CDR3 size: 15 residues. Germline loops: CDR1 MNHNS, CDR2 SASEGT. The ends were cut back, 3 bases at V and 1 base at J, with 12 bases in the middle. CDR3 nucleotides: TGTGCCAGCAGTGACTTATACCGCGGGAACACTGAAGCTTTCTTT. Its translation: CASSDLYRGNTEAFF.

The J gene is TRBJ1-5, the V gene TRBV6-6, with TRBD1 as a possible D gene (6 bases). Germline-derived CDR1 and CDR2 are MNHNY and SVGAGI (reference sequence). This CDR3 has 15 amino acids. Between the trimmed V and J ends, which lost 4 bases and 0 bases, there was a span of 10 bases. The CDR3 reads CASSSQGYSNQPQHF. The CDR3 region has the DNA TGTGCCAGCAGTTCACAGGGATATAGCAATCAGCCCCAGCATTTT.

This rearrangement joins TRBV5-4 to TRBJ2-7; D is unresolved. Germline V CDR1 and CDR2: SGHNT, YYREEE (reference sequence). This CDR3 region has 15 residues. V was clipped by 0 bases and J by 4 bases, with 14 bases between them. The CDR3 sequence is CASSLDFDSYYEQYF. CDR3 sequence (DNA): TGTGCCAGCAGCTTGGACTTTGACTCCTATTACGAGCAGTACTTC.

V gene TRBV2 combines with J gene TRBJ2-7; 12 bases line up with TRBD2. Germline V gene sequence: CDR1 SNHLY, CDR2 FYNNEI. There are 13 residues in the CDR3. The V and J ends lost 7 bases and 7 bases, in that order; junction bases with no gene match: 5. CDR3 sequence: CASTVTSGSEQYF. CDR3 DNA sequence: TGTGCCAGCACGGTGACTAGCGGGAGTGAGCAGTACTTC.

The chain carries TRBV5-6 and TRBJ2-5; maybe TRBD1 (6 bases). The CDR3 contains 13 residues. CDR1 is SGHDT and CDR2 is YYEEEE in the germline V gene. V gave up 2 bases and J gave up 11 bases, with 16 bases separating them. The CDR3 bases are TGTGCCAGCAGCTTAGGGACAACGAGGGAGCAGTACTTC. Translating it yields CASSLGTTREQYF.

Only a few counts were recorded for this clone. The chain joins TRBV29-1 to TRBJ2-3; the D is unclear. This CDR3 is 12 amino acids long. V dropped 2 bases and J dropped 6 bases, with 9 bases sitting between them. Germline V CDR1 and CDR2: SQVTM, ANQGSEA. CDR3 region: CSVETSVDTQYF. The CDR3, as DNA: TGCAGCGTTGAAACATCCGTTGATACGCAGTATTTT.

The chain is built from TRBV13 and TRBJ2-7, with D possibly being TRBD2 (5 bases). The V and J ends lost 5 bases and 4 bases respectively, with 15 bases between them. Germline CDR1 PRHDT, CDR2 FYEKMQ (reference sequence). The CDR3 sequence is 14 residues long. CDR3 DNA: TGTGCCAGCAGCGGTAGCGTTACGCCTTACGAGCAGTACTTC. This encodes CASSGSVTPYEQYF.

The chain has TRBV5-1 and TRBJ2-5; 9 nucleotides align to TRBD1. The CDR3 has 15 residues. Per germline, CDR1 SGHRS and CDR2 YFSETQ. The ends lost 3 bases at V and 2 bases at J; junction bases unmatched: 5. The CDR3, as DNA: TGCGCCAGCAGCTCGACAGGGGGAACACAAGAGACCCAGTACTTC. This codes for CASSSTGGTQETQYF.

The sample holds a few counts of this clone. The chain is built from TRBV29-1 and TRBJ2-3; D not resolved. The CDR3 sequence is 11 residues long. V lost 8 bases, J lost 6 bases, and 12 bases lay in between. Germline V gene sequence: CDR1 SQVTM, CDR2 ANQGSEA. The CDR3 DNA reads as TGCAGCCTAATGCGCGGCGATACGCAGTATTTT. Translating gives CSLMRGDTQYF.

The chain is built from TRBV29-1 and TRBJ1-1; 7 positions match TRBD1. The germline CDR1 and CDR2 sequences are SQVTM and ANQGSEA. The CDR3 is 12 residues long. V shed 7 bases, J shed 5 bases, and the junction held 7 bases outside the gene matches. In nucleotides, the CDR3 is TGCAGCGCAAGACAGGGCTGGACTGAAGCTTTCTTT. Translating gives CSARQGWTEAFF.

The chain combines TRBV9 with TRBJ2-5, with 7 bases that match TRBD1. In germline, CDR1 is SGDLS, CDR2 YYNGEE. CDR3 length: 16 residues. The V and J ends lost 2 bases and 4 bases, in that order; junction bases with no gene match: 11. CDR3 amino acids: CASSVSTRGIGETQYF. The CDR3 coding sequence is TGTGCCAGCAGCGTGTCAACCAGGGGGATTGGAGAGACCCAGTACTTC.

The rearrangement links TRBV11-3 to TRBJ2-7; D remains unclear. This CDR3 spans 11 amino acids. From germline, CDR1 is SGHNT and CDR2 YENEEA. V lost 5 bases, J lost 4 bases, and 6 bases lay in between. The CDR3 sequence is CASSGQYEQYF. CDR3 DNA sequence: TGTGCCAGCAGCGGCCAGTACGAGCAGTACTTC.